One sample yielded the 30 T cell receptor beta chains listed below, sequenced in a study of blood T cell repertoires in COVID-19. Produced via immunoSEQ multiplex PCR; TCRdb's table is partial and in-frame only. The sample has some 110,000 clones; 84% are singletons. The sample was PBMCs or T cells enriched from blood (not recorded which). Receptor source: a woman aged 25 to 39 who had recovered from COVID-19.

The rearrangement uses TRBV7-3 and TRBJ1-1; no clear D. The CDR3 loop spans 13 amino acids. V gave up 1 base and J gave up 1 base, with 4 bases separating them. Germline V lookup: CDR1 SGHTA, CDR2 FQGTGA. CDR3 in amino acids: CASSLMRNTEAFF. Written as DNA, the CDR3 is TGTGCCAGCAGCTTAATGAGGAACACTGAAGCTTTCTTT.

CDR3 DNA: TGCGCCAGCAGCCCCTCAGCGGGAGGGCGAAGCGGGGAGCTGTTTTTT. It codes for CASSPSAGGRSGELFF. The genes are TRBV4-3 and TRBJ2-2; 10 positions match TRBD2. Per the germline V gene, CDR1 is LGHNA and CDR2 is YSLEER. The CDR3 loop spans 16 amino acids. V trimming: 4 bases; J trimming: 7 bases; junction bases outside the gene matches: 9.

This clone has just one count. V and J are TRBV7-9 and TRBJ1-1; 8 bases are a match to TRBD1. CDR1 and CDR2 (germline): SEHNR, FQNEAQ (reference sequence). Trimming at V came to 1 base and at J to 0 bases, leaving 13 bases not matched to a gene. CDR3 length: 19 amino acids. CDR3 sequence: CASSLVSFQGARLNTEAFF. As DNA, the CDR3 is TGTGCCAGCAGCTTAGTTAGTTTCCAGGGGGCGCGGTTGAACACTGAAGCTTTCTTT.

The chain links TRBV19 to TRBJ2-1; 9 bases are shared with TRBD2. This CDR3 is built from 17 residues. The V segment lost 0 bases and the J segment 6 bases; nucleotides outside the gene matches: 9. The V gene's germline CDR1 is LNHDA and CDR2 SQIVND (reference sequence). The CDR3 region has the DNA TGTGCCAGTAGTATAGATCTAGCGGGATCGGCGGGCAATGAGCAGTTCTTC. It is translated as CASSIDLAGSAGNEQFF.

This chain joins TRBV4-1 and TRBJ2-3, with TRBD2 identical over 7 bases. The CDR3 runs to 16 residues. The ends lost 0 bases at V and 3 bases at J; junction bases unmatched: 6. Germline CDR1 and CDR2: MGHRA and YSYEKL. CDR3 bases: TGCGCCAGCAGCCAAGAAGGACTAGGGCAGACAGATACGCAGTATTTT. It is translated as CASSQEGLGQTDTQYF.

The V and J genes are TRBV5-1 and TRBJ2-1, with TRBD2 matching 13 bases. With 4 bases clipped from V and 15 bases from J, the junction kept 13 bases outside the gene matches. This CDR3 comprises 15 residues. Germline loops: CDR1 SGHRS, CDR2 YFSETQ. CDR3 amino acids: CASSITTGTSGVGFF. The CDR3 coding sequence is TGCGCCAGCAGCATTACCACCGGGACTAGCGGGGTGGGGTTCTTC.

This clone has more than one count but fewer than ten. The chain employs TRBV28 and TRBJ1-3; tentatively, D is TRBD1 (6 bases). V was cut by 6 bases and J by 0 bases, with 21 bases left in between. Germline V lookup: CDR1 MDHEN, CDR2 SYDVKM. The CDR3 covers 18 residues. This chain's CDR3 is CASSSGPLGRGSGNTIYF. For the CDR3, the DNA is TGTGCCAGCAGCTCAGGCCCCCTCGGCAGGGGCTCTGGAAACACCATATATTTT.

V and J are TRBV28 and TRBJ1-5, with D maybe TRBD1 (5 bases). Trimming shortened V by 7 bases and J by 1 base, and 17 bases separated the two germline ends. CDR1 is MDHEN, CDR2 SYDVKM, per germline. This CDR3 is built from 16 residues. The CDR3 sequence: CASKEIGTKSNQPQHF. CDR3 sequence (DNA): TGTGCCAGCAAGGAAATAGGGACTAAGAGCAATCAGCCCCAGCATTTT.

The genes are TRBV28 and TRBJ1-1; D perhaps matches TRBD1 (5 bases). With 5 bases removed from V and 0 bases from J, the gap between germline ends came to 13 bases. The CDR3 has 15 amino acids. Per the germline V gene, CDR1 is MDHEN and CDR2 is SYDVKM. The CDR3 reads CASSGAGSMNTEAFF. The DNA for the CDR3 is TGTGCCAGCAGTGGGGCAGGTTCCATGAACACTGAAGCTTTCTTT.

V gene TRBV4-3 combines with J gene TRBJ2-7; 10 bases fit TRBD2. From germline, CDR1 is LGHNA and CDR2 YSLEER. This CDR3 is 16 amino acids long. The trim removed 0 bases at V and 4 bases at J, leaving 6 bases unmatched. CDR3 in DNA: TGCGCCAGCAGCCAAGATTCACTAGCGGGAACGTACGAGCAGTACTTC. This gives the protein CASSQDSLAGTYEQYF.

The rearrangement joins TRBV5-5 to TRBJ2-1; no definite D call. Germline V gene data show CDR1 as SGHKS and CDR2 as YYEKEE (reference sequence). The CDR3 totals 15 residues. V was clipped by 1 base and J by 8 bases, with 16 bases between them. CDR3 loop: CASSLTETPRHEQFF. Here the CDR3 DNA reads TGTGCCAGCAGCTTGACGGAGACTCCCCGCCATGAGCAGTTCTTC.

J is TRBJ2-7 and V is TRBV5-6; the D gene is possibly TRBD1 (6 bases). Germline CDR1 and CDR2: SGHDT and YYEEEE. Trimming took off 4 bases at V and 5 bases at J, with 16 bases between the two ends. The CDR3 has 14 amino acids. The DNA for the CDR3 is TGTGCCAGCAGCCTTAAACAGGGCTACAACGAGCAGTACTTC. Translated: CASSLKQGYNEQYF.

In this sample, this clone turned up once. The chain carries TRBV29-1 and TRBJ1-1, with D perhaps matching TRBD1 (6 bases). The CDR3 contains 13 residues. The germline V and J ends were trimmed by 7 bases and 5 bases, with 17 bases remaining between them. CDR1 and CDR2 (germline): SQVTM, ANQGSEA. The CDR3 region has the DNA TGCAGCGCGAAGGGGGTTGCGGATACTGAAGCTTTCTTT. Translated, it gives CSAKGVADTEAFF.

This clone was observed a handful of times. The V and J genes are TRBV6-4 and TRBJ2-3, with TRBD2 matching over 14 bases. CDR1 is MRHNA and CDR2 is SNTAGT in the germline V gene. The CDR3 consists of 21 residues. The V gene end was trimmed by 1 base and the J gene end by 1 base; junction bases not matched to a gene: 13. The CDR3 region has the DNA TGTGCCAGCAGTGACTGGGGACTAGCGGGAGTCTTGGGGAGGGGCACAGATACGCAGTATTTT. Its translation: CASSDWGLAGVLGRGTDTQYF.

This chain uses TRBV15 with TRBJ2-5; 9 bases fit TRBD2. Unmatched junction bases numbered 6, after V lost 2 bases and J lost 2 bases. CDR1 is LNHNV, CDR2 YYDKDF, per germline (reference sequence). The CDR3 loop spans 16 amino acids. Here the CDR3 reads CATSRSRTSAQETQYF. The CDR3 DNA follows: TGTGCCACCAGCAGATCGCGGACTAGCGCGCAAGAGACCCAGTACTTC.

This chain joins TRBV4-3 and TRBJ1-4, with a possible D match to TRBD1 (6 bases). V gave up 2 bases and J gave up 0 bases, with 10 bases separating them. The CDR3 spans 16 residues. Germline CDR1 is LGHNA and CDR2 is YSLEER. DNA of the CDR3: TGCGCCAGCAGCCAACACACAGGGTCAACTAATGAAAAACTGTTTTTT. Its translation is CASSQHTGSTNEKLFF.

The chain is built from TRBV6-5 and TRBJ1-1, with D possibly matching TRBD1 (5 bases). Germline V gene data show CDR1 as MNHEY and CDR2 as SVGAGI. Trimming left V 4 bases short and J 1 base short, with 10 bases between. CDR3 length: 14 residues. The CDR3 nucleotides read TGTGCCAGCAGTTCGACAGAGGCGAACACTGAAGCTTTCTTT. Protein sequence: CASSSTEANTEAFF.

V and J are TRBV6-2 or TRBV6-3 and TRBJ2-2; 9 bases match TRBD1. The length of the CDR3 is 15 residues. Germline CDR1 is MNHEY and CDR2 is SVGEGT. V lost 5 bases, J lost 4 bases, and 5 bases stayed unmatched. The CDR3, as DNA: TGTGCCAGCAGTCGGACAGGGGAGGGCACCGGGGAGCTGTTTTTT. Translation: CASSRTGEGTGELFF.

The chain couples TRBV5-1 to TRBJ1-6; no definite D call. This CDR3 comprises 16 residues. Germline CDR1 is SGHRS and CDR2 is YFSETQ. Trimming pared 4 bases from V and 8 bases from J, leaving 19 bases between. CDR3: CASSIGESWSHSPLHF. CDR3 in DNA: TGCGCCAGCAGCATCGGGGAGTCGTGGTCGCATTCACCCCTCCACTTT.

In DNA, the CDR3 is TGTGCCAGCAGCTTGAGGCAGGGTTTCGAGCAGTACTTC. It translates to CASSLRQGFEQYF. This chain joins TRBV7-6 and TRBJ2-7, with D maybe TRBD1 (5 bases). Looked up from germline, CDR1 is SGHVS and CDR2 is FNYEAQ. V dropped 3 bases and J dropped 6 bases, with 12 bases sitting between them. The length of the CDR3 is 13 residues.

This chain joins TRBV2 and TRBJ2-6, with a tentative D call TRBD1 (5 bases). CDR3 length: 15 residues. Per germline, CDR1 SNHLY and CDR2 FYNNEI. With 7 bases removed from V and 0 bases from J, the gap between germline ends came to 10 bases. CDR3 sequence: CASTYRFSGANVLTF. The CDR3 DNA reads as TGTGCCAGCACCTACAGGTTCTCTGGGGCCAACGTCCTGACTTTC.

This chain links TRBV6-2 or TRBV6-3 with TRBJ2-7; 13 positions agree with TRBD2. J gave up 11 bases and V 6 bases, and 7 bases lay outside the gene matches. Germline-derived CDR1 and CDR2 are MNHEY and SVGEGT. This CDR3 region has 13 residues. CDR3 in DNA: TGTGCCAGCAGCTTACTAGCGGGAGGGCCGAAGTACTTC. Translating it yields CASSLLAGGPKYF.

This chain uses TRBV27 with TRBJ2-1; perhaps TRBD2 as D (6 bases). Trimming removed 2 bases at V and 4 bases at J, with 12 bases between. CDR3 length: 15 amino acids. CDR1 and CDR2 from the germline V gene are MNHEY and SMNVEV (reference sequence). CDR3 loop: CASSLGVAEYNEQFF. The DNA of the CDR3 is TGTGCCAGCAGTTTAGGGGTAGCGGAGTACAATGAGCAGTTCTTC.

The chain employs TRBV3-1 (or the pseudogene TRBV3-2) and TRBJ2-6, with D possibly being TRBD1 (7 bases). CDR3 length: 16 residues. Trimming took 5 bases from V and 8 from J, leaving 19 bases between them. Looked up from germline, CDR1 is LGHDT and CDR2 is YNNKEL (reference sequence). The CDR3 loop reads CASSAGQGGPPNVLTF. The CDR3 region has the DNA TGTGCCAGCAGCGCCGGCCAGGGGGGTCCTCCCAACGTCCTGACTTTC.

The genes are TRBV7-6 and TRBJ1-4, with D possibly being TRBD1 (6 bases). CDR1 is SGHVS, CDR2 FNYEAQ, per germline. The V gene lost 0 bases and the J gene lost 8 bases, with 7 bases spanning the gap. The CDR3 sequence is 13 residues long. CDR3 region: CASSLAQGEKLFF. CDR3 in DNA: TGTGCCAGCAGCTTAGCGCAGGGGGAAAAACTGTTTTTT.

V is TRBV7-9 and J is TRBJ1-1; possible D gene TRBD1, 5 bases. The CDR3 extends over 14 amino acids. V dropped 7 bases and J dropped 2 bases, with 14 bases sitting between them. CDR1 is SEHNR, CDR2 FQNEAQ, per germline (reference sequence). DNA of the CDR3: TGTGCCAGCATTCCACCGGGGGTTAACACTGAAGCTTTCTTT. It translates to CASIPPGVNTEAFF.

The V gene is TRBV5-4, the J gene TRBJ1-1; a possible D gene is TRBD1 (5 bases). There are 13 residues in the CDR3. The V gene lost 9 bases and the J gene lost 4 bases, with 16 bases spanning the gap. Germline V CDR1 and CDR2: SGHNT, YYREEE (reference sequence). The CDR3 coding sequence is TGTGCCACCAGGGCGGGGCTCGGCACTGAAGCTTTCTTT. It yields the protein CATRAGLGTEAFF.

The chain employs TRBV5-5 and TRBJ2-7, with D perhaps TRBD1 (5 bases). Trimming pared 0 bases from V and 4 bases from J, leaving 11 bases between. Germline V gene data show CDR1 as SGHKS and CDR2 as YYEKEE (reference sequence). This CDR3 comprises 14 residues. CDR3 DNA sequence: TGTGCCAGCAGCTTGGAAGGTAGGGGTTACGAGCAGTACTTC. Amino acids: CASSLEGRGYEQYF.

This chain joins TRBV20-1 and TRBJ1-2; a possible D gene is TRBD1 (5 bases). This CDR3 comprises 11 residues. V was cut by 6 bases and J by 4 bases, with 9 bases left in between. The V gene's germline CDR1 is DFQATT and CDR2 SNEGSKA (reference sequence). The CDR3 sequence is CSAPGGYGYTF. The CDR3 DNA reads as TGCAGTGCACCGGGGGGCTATGGCTACACCTTC.

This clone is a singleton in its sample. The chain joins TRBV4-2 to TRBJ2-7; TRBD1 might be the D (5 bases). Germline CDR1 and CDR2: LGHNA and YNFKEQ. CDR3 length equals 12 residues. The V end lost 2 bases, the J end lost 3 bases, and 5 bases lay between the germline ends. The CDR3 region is CASSQQGYEQYF. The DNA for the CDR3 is TGTGCCAGCAGCCAACAGGGCTACGAGCAGTACTTC.